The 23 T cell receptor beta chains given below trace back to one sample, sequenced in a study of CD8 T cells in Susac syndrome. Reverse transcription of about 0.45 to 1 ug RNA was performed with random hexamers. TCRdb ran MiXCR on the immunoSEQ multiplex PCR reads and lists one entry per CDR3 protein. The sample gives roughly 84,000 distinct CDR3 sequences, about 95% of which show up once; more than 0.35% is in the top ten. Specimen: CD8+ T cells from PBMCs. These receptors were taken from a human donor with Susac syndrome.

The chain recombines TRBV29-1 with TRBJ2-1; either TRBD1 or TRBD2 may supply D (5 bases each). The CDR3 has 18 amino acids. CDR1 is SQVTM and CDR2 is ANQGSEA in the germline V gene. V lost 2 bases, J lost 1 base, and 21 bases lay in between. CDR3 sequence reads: CSVETTRGAGPSYNEQFF. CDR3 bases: TGCAGCGTTGAAACCACCCGAGGGGCCGGGCCTTCCTACAATGAGCAGTTCTTC.

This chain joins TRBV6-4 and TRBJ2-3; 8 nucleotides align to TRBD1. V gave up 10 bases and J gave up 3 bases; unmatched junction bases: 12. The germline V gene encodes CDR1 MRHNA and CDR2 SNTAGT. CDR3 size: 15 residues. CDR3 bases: TGTGCCATATCCCCGGGGTACAGGGGGACAGATACGCAGTATTTT. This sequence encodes CAISPGYRGTDTQYF.

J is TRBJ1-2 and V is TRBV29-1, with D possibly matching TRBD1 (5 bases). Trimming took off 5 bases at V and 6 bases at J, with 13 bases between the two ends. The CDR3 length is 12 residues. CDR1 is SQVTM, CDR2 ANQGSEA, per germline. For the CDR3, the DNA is TGCAGCGTTAGGGCGGGGGAGGATGGCTACACCTTC. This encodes CSVRAGEDGYTF.

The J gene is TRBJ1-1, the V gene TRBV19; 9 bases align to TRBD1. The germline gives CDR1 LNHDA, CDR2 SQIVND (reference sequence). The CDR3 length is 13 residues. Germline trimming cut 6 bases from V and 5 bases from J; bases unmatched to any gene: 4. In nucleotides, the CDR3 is TGTGCCAGTAGGGGACAGGGTGCTACTGAAGCTTTCTTT. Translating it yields CASRGQGATEAFF. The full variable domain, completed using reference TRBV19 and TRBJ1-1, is DGGITQSPKYLFRKEGQNVTLSCEQNLNHDAMYWYRQDPGQGLRLIYYSQIVNDFQKGDIAEGYSVSREKKESFPLTVTSAQKNPTAFYLCASRGQGATEAFFGQGTRLTVV.

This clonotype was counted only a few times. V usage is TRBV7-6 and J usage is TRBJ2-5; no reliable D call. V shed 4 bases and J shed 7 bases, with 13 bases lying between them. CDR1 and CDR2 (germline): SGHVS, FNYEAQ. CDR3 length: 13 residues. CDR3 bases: TGTGCCAGCAGCTCCTGGCGGTCAGGGACCCAGTACTTC. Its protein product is CASSSWRSGTQYF.

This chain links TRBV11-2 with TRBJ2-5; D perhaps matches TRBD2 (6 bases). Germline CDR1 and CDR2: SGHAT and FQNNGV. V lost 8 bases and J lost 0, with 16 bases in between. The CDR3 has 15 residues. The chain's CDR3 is CASPRGWGDQETQYF. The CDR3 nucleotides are TGTGCCAGCCCAAGGGGTTGGGGGGACCAAGAGACCCAGTACTTC.

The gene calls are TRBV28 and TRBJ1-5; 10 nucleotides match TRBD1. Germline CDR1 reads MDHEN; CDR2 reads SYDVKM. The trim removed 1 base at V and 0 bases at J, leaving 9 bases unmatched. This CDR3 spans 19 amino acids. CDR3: CASSLLGGQGSYSNQPQHF. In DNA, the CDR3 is TGTGCCAGCAGTTTATTGGGGGGACAGGGGTCCTATAGCAATCAGCCCCAGCATTTT.

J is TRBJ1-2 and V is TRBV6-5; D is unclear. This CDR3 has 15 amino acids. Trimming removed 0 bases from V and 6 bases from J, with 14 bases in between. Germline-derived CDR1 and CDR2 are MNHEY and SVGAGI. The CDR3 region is CASSYSTRDRDGYTF. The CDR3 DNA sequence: TGTGCCAGCAGTTACTCGACGAGGGATCGGGATGGCTACACCTTC.

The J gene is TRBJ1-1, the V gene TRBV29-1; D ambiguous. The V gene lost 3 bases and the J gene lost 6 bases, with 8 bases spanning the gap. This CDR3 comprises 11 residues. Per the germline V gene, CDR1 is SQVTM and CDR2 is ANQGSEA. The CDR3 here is CSVEGRPEAFF. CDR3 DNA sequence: TGCAGCGTTGAGGGCAGACCTGAAGCTTTCTTT.

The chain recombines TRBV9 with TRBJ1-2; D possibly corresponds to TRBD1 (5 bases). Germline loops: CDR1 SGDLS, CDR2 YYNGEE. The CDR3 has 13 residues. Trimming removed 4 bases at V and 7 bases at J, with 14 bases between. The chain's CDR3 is CASSSGGTSGYTF. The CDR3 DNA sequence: TGTGCCAGCAGCTCCGGCGGGACCAGTGGCTACACCTTC.

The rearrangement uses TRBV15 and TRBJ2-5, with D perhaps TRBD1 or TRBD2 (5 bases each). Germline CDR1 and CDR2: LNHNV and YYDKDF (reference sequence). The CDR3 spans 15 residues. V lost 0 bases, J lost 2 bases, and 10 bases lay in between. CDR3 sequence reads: CATSRDLGVQETQYF. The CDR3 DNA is TGTGCCACCAGCAGAGATCTGGGGGTTCAAGAGACCCAGTACTTC.

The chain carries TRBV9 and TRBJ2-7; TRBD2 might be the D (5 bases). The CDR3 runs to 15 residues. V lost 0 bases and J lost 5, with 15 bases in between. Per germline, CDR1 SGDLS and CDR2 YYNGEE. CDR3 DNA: TGTGCCAGCAGCGTAGGTTCTAGCTTCCTTAACGAGCAGTACTTC. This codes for CASSVGSSFLNEQYF.

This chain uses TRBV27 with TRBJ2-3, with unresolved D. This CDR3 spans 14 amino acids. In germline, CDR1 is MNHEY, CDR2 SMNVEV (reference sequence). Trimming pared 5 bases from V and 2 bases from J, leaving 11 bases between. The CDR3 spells CASSPQYPTDTQYF. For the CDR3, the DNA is TGTGCCAGCAGTCCACAATACCCCACAGATACGCAGTATTTT.

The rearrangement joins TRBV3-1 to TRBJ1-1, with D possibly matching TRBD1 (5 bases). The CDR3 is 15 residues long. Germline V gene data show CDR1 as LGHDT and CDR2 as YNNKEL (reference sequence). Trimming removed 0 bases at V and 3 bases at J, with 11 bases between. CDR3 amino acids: CASSQDMQGDTEAFF. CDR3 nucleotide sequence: TGTGCCAGCAGCCAAGATATGCAGGGCGACACTGAAGCTTTCTTT.

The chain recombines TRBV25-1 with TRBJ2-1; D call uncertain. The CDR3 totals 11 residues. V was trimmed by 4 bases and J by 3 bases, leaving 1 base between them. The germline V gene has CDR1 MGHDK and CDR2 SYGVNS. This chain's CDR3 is CASSGYNEQFF. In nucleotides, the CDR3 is TGTGCCAGCAGTGGCTACAATGAGCAGTTCTTC. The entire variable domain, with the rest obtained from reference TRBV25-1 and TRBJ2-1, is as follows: EADIYQTPRYLVIGTGKKITLECSQTMGHDKMYWYQQDPGMELHLIHYSYGVNSTEKGDLSSESTVSRIRTEHFPLTLESARPSHTSQYLCASSGYNEQFFGPGTRLTVL.

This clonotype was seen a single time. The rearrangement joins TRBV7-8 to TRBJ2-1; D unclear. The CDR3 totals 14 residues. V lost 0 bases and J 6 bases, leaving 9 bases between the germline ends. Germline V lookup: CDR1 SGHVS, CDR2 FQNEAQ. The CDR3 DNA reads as TGTGCCAGCAGCTTAGCGATAGGGCGCAATGAGCAGTTCTTC. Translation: CASSLAIGRNEQFF.

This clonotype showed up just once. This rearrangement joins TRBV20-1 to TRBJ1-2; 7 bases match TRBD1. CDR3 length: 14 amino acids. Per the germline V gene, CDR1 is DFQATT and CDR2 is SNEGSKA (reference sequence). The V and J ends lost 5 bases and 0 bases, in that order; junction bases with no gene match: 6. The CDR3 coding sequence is TGCAGTGCTGGAAACAGGGGTCCTAACTATGGCTACACCTTC. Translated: CSAGNRGPNYGYTF.

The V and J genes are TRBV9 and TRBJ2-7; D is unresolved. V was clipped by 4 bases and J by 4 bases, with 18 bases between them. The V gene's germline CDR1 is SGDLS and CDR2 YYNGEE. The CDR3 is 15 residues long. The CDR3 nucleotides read TGTGCCAGCAGCCCCCGATCTGATTTGTGGTACGAGCAGTACTTC. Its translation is CASSPRSDLWYEQYF.

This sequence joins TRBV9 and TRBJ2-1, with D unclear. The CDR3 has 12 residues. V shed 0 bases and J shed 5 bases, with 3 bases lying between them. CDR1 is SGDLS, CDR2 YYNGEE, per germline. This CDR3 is CASSVGDNEQFF. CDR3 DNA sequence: TGTGCCAGCAGCGTAGGGGACAATGAGCAGTTCTTC.

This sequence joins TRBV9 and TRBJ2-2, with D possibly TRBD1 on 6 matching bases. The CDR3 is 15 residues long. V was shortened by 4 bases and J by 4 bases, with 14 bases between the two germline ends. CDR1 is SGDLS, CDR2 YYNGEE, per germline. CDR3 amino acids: CASSPRQASTGELFF. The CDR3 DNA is TGTGCCAGCAGCCCCCGACAGGCGAGCACCGGGGAGCTGTTTTTT.

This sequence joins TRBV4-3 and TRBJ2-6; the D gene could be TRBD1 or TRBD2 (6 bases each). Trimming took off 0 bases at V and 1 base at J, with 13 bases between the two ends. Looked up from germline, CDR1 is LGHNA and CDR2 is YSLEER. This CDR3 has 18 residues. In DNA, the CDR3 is TGCGCCAGCAGCCAAGAGACATGGGGGGCGTCTGGGGCCAACGTCCTGACTTTC. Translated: CASSQETWGASGANVLTF.

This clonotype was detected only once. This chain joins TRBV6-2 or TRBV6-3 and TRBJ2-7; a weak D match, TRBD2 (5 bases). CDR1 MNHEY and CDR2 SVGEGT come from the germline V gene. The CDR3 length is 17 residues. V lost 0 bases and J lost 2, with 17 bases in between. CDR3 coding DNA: TGTGCCAGCAGTTACTCGAGTACCGGGATTAACGCCTACGAGCAGTACGTC. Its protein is CASSYSSTGINAYEQYV.

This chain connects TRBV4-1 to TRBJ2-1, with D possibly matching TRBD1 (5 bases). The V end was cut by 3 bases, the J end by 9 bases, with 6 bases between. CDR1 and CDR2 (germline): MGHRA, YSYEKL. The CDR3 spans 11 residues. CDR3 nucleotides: TGCGCCAGCAGCCATACAGGTGAGCAGTTCTTC. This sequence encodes CASSHTGEQFF.